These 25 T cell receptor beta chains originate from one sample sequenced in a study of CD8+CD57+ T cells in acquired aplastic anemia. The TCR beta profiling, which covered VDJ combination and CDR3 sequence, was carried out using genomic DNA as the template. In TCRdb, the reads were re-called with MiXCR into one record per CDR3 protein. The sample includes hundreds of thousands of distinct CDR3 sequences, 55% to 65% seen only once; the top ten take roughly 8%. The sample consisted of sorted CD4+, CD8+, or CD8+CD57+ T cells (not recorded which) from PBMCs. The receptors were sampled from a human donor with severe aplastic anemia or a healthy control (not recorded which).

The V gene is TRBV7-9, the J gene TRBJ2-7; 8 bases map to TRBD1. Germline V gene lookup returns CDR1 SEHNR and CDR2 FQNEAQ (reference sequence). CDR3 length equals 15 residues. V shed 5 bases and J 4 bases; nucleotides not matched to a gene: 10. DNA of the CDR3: TGTGCCAGCAGCGCCGGACAGGGCGGAATTTACGAGCAGTACTTC. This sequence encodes CASSAGQGGIYEQYF.

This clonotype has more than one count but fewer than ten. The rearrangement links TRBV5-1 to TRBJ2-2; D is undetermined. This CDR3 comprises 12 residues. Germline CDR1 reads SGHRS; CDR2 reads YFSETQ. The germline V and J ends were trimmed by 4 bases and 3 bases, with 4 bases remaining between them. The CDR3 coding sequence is TGCGCCAGCAGCCGATACACCGGGGAGCTGTTTTTT. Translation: CASSRYTGELFF.

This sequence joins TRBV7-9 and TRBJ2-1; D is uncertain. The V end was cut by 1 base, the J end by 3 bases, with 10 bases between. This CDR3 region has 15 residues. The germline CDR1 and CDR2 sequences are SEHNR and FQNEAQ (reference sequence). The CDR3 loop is CASSLGINLYNEQFF. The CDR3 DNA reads TGTGCCAGCAGCTTAGGGATCAACCTCTACAATGAGCAGTTCTTC. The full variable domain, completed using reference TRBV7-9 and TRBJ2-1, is DTGVSQNPRHKITKRGQNVTFRCDPISEHNRLYWYRQTLGQGPEFLTYFQNEAQLEKSRLLSDRFSAERPKGSFSTLEIQRTEQGDSAMYLCASSLGINLYNEQFFGPGTRLTVL.

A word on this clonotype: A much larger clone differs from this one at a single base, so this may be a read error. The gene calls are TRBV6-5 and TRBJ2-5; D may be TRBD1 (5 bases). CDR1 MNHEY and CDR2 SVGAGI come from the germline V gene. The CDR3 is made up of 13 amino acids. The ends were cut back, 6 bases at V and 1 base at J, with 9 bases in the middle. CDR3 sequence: CASSVGVQETQYF. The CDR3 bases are TGTGCCAGCAGCGTAGGGGTCCAAGAGACCCAGTACTTC.

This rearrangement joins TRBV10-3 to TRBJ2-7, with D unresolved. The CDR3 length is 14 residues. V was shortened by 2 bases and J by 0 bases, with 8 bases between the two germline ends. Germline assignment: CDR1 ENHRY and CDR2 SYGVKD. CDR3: CAISEGASSYEQYF. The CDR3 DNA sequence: TGTGCCATCAGTGAGGGTGCAAGCTCCTACGAGCAGTACTTC.

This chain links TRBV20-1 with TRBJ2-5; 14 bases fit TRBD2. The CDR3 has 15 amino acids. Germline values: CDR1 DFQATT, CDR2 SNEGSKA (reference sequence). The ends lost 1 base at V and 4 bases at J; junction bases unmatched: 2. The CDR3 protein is CSARVGLAGGETQYF. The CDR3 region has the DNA TGCAGTGCTAGAGTCGGACTAGCGGGGGGAGAGACCCAGTACTTC.

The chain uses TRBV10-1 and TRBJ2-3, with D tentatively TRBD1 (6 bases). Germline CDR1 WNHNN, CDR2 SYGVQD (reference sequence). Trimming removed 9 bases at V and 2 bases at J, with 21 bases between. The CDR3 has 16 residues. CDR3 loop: CASKNRGKPPTDTQYF. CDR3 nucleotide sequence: TGCGCCAGTAAGAATAGGGGGAAACCTCCCACAGATACGCAGTATTTT.

CDR3 nucleotides: TGTGCCAGCAGCCGCTGGACTAGCGGGAGTAAGGAGCAGTTCTTC. Translated, it gives CASSRWTSGSKEQFF. The rearrangement links TRBV9 to TRBJ2-1; TRBD2 matches 13 bases. This CDR3 has 15 residues. With 4 bases clipped from V and 10 bases from J, the junction kept 8 bases outside the gene matches. Germline V gene sequence: CDR1 SGDLS, CDR2 YYNGEE.

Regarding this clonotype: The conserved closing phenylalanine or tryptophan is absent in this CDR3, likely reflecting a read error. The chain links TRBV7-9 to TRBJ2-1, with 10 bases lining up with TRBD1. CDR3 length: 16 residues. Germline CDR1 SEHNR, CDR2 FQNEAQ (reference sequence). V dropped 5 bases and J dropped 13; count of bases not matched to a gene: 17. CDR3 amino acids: CASSKGDRGLQETQFL. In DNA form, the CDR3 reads TGTGCCAGCAGCAAGGGGGACAGGGGACTCCAAGAGACCCAGTTCCTC.

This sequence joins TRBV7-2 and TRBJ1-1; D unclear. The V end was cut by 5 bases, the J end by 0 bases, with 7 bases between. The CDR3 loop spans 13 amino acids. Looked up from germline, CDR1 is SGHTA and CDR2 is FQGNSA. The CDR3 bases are TGTGCCAGCAGCGCGCAGGTGAACACTGAAGCTTTCTTT. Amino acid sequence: CASSAQVNTEAFF.

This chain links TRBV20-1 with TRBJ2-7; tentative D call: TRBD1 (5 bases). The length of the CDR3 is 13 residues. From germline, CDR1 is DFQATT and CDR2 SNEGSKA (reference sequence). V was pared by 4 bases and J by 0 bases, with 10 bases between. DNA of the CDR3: TGCAGTGCTACTGACAGCCGCTCCTACGAGCAGTACTTC. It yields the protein CSATDSRSYEQYF.

Here the CDR3 reads CASSSDTVNTEAFF. In nucleotides, the CDR3 is TGTGCCAGCAGTTCCGACACTGTAAACACTGAAGCTTTCTTT. The chain combines TRBV27 with TRBJ1-1, with D hard to call. V was cut by 4 bases and J by 2 bases, with 11 bases left in between. CDR3 size: 14 residues. Looked up from germline, CDR1 is MNHEY and CDR2 is SMNVEV (reference sequence).

CDR3 nucleotides: TGTGCCAGCAGCGTAGCAAGCGGGACATACAATGAGCAGTTCTTC. It yields the protein CASSVASGTYNEQFF. The rearrangement links TRBV9 to TRBJ2-1; D may be TRBD2 (7 bases). Trimming pared 0 bases from V and 4 bases from J, leaving 11 bases between. This CDR3 contains 15 residues. From germline, CDR1 is SGDLS and CDR2 YYNGEE.

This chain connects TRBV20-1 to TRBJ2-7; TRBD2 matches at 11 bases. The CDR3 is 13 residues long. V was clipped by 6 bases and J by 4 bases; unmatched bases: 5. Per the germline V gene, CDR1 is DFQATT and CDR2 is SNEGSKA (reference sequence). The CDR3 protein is CSAPTSGEYEQYF. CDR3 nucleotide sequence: TGCAGTGCCCCGACTAGCGGGGAATACGAGCAGTACTTC.

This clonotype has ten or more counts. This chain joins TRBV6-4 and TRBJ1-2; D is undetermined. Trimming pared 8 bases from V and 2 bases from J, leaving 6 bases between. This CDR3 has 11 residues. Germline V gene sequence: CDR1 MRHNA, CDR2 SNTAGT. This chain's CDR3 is CASPPNYGYTF. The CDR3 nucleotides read TGTGCCAGCCCCCCAAACTATGGCTACACCTTC.

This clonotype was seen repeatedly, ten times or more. As DNA, the CDR3 is TGCGCCAGCAGCTTGACTCAGGGGACTGGCTACACCTTC. This gives the protein CASSLTQGTGYTF. V is TRBV5-1 and J is TRBJ1-2; tentative D call: TRBD1 (6 bases). This CDR3 spans 13 amino acids. Trimming cost V 1 base and J 7 bases, with 11 bases left between them. Per the germline V gene, CDR1 is SGHRS and CDR2 is YFSETQ.

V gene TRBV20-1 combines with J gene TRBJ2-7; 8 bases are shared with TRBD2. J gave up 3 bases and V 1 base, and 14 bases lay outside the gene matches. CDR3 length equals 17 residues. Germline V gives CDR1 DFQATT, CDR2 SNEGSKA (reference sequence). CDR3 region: CSARVSGGGGANYEQYF. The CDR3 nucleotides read TGCAGTGCTAGAGTCAGCGGGGGAGGTGGCGCCAACTACGAGCAGTACTTC.

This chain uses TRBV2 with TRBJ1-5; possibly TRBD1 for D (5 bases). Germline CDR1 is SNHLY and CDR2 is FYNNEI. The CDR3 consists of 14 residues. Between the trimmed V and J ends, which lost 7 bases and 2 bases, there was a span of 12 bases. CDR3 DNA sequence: TGTGCCAGCAAACTAGGGGATGGCAATCAGCCCCAGCATTTT. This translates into CASKLGDGNQPQHF.

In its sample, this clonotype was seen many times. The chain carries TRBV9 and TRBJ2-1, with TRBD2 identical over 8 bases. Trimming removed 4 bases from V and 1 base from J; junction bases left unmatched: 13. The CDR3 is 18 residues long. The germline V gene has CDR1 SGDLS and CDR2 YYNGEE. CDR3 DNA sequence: TGTGCCAGCAGCCCAATGGCCGGGGGGGCCAAGTCCTACAATGAGCAGTTCTTC. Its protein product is CASSPMAGGAKSYNEQFF.

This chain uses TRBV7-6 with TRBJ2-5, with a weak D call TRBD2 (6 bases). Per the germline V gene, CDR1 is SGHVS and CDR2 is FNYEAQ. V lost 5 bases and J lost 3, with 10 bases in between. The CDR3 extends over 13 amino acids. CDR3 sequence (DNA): TGTGCCAGCAGCGGAAGGAGGGAAGAGACCCAGTACTTC. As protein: CASSGRREETQYF.

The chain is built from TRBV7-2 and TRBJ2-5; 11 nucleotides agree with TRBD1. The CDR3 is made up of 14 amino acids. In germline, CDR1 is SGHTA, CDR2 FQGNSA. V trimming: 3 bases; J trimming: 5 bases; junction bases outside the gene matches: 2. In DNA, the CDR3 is TGTGCCAGCAGCTTGGGACAGGGGGAGGAGACCCAGTACTTC. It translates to CASSLGQGEETQYF.

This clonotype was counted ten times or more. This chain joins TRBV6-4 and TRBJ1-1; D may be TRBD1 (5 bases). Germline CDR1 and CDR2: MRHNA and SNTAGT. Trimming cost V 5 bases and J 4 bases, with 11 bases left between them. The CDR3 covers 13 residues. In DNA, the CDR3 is TGTGCCAGCAGTAAATCGAGGGGCACTGAAGCTTTCTTT. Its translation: CASSKSRGTEAFF.

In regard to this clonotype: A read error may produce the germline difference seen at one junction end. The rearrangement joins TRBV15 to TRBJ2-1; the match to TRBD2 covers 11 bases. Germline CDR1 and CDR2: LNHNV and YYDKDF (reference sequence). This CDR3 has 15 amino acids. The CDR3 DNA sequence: TGTGCCACCAGCCGCCTAGCGGGAGGAAGGAATGAGCAGTCCTTC. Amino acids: CATSRLAGGRNEQSF. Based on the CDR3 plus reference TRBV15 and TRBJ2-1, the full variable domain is DAMVIQNPRYQVTQFGKPVTLSCSQTLNHNVMYWYQQKSSQAPKLLFHYYDKDFNNEADTPDNFQSRRPNTSFCFLDIRSPGLGDTAMYLCATSRLAGGRNEQSFGPGTRLTVL.

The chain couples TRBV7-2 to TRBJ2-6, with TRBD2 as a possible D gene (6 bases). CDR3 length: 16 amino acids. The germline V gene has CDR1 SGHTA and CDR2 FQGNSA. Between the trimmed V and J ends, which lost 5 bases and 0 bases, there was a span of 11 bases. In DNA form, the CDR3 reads TGTGCCAGCAGCCGCGCCGGGGGCTCTGGGGCCAACGTCCTGACTTTC. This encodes CASSRAGGSGANVLTF.

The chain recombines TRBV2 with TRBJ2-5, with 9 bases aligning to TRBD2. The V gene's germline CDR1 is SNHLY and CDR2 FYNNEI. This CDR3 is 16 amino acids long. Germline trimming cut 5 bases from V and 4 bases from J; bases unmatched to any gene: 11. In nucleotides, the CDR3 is TGTGCCAGCAGTCCATTAGGCGGGGGGGTCAGAGAGACCCAGTACTTC. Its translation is CASSPLGGGVRETQYF.